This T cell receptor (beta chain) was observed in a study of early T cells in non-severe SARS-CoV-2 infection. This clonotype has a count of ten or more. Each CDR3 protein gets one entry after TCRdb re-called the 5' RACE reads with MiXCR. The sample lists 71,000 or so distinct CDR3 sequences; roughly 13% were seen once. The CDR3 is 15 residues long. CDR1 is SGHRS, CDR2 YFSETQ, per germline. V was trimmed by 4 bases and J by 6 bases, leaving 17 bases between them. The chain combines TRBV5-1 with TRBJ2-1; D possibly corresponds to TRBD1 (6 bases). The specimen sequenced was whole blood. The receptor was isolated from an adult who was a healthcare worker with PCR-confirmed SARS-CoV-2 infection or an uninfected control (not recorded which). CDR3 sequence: CASSPTSHRANEQFF. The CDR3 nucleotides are TGCGCCAGCAGCCCTACTAGTCACAGGGCCAATGAGCAGTTCTTC.